This T cell receptor beta chain was found in a study of Ad26.COV2.S vaccination and SARS-CoV-2 variants. About the study: Intramuscularly, Ad26.COV2.S was given either once or twice, 56 days apart.

Specified treatment: roughly 19 received Ad26.COV2.S at low or high dose, single or two shots; several received placebo; per-sample allocation not given. Sample collection was performed on day 63 after the first vaccine or placebo injection. The sample came from a Boston adult aged 18-55 years. The protocol was immunoSEQ multiplex PCR, while the TCRdb copy is restricted to in-frame clones and leaves out a portion. The sample has 300,000 to 400,000 clones; roughly 91% are singletons. This CDR3 has 17 amino acids. Germline V gene data show CDR1 as SGHRS and CDR2 as YFSETQ. The junction had 10 bases not matched to a gene; V was cut back by 2 bases and J by 5 bases.

Here the sequenced sample was peripheral blood, taken in a trial of Ad26.COV2.S vaccine versus placebo. The sequence was collected from a person aged 18-65 years who received the Ad26.COV2.S COVID-19 vaccine or a placebo. This rearrangement joins TRBV5-1 to TRBJ2-1, with TRBD2 identical over 10 bases. This CDR3 reads CASSLMIGLAENNEQFF. DNA of the CDR3: TGCGCCAGCAGCTTAATGATCGGACTAGCGGAAAACAATGAGCAGTTCTTC.